This T cell receptor (beta chain) was documented in a study of blood T cells in healthy people across ages (dated by TCRdb to 2015 to 2017). With respect to the entire study: In model experiments, roughly one uniquely barcoded TCR beta cDNA molecule per two T cells was captured by template switching. Using deep sequencing normalized with unique cDNA molecular identifiers, the study measured how TCR beta repertoire diversity changes with age. Four age groups were formed from the donors: young (average approximately 15 years), middle-aged (around 39), aged (62) and long-lived (82). Donors of different ages were randomly distributed across sequencing lanes to avoid experimental bias. The study analyzed two additional independent replicas of 1 million unique cDNA reads from the same blood draw for two donors, one aged 18 to 30 and one aged 80 or older.

Library creation used 5' RACE. Sequencing relied on an Illumina HiSeq 2500. A second roughly 6 to 12 cycle PCR used a sample-barcoded 5' primer and a J-beta primer mix. Each TCR beta cDNA molecule received a unique molecular identifier from a template-switch 5' adaptor carrying 12 random nucleotides. At least 2.5 million CDR3-containing paired-end reads were obtained from each sample. First-strand cDNA synthesis was performed from all RNA using the Mint cDNA synthesis kit, with priming by a TRBC-specific oligonucleotide. Following uracil-DNA glycosylase treatment, a first 18-cycle PCR with universal primers M1SS and BC2_uni_R was performed on all cDNA. As for how the authors treated the data: For normalization, 1 million high-quality reads, each with a distinct molecular identifier, were randomly selected from each sample. Instead of being binned into consensus sequences, reads that shared molecular identifiers were thrown out. MiTCR, with a Q25 quality threshold and the strictest error-elimination algorithm, was used for CDR3 identification, clonotype clustering and error correction. A nonparametric unseen species model using Euler transformation provided a lower-bound estimate of total TCR beta diversity. Using fastp trimming at Q25 and MiXCR clonotype assembly, TCRdb reanalyzed the public sequencing data and kept in-frame beta chains. Records with the same CDR3 protein are collapsed into one entry carrying the most frequent genes and DNA. TCRdb, rather than the study authors, made the V and J calls. For this sample there are about 1.1 million distinct CDR3 sequences; under 40% appear just once. The ten top clones hold around 13% of the sample.

Donors were around 37 systemically healthy Caucasian individuals from Russia aged roughly 6 to 100 years. Each donor gave 8 to 10 milliliters of peripheral blood, drawn into EDTA-treated Vacutainer tubes. PBMCs were isolated by Ficoll-Paque density-gradient centrifugation, with at least 6 million obtained per sample. Trizol reagent was used to extract total RNA from the PBMCs, yielding at least 6 micrograms per sample. The percentages of naive CD45RAhigh/CD27high T cells were determined by flow cytometry on a PBMC aliquot from every donor. In the case of this clonotype: Its binding antigen is unknown. Qualities for individual bases were not recorded, and no much larger clone is one base off.

Paper-wide results and their limitations: Because the CMV infection status of the donors was unknown, age-related changes in expanded clonotypes may potentially have been confounded. Observed TCR beta diversity correlated strongly with the percentage of naive T cells measured by flow cytometry. Observed TCR beta diversity per million T cells fell roughly linearly with age, and a significant reduction was already apparent by age roughly 40. Bulk unsorted PBMC profiling prevented conclusive comparison of naive and antigen-experienced compartments. Estimates of total diversity from one million sequenced T cells were regarded as lower bounds and underestimates. The long-lived group showed more naive CD4+ T cells, fewer expanded clones and increased TCR diversity than the aged group, suggesting age selection.

Sequences were obtained from blood. The receptor was derived from a young man in good health.

Here the CDR3 is given as CASSPDGRRGGGSNQPQHF. The bases are TGTGCCAGCAGTCCAGATGGACGAAGGGGCGGAGGTAGCAATCAGCCCCAGCATTTT. The chain was built from TRBV12-3 or TRBV12-4 and TRBJ1-5; possibly the D gene is TRBD1, per 5 matching bases. V is clipped by 5 bases and J by 0 bases, and the sequence between their germline boundaries is 23 bases long. The CDR3 contains 19 residues, cysteine and phenylalanine counted. The entry retains the CDR3 DNA only, 57 bases that are in frame from base 1.